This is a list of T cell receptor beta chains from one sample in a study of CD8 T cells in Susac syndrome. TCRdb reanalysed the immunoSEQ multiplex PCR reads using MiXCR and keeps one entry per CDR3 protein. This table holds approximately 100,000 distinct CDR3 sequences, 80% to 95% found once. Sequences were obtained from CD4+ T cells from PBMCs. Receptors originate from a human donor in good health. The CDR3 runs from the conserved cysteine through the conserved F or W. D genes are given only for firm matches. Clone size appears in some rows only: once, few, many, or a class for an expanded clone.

CDR3nt: TGTGCCACCAGTGATTTAAGGCCCCTACTAAACGGGCACACTGAAGCTTTCTTT; CDR3aa: CATSDLRPLLNGHTEAFF; d_gene: .; abundance: .; v_gene: TRBV24-1; j_gene: TRBJ1-1
CDR3nt: TGCGCCAGCAGCTTGGTGGGAGTATCCGGAAACACCATATATTTT; CDR3aa: CASSLVGVSGNTIYF; d_gene: .; abundance: .; v_gene: TRBV5-1; j_gene: TRBJ1-3
CDR3nt: TGCGCCAGCAGCTTCACCCCGGACAGGGTAGAAAAACTGTTTTTT; CDR3aa: CASSFTPDRVEKLFF; d_gene: TRBD1; abundance: .; v_gene: TRBV5-1; j_gene: TRBJ1-4
CDR3nt: TGCGTCAGCAGCTTGGTTACCAACACTGAAGCTTTCTTT; CDR3aa: CVSSLVTNTEAFF; d_gene: .; abundance: .; v_gene: TRBV5-1; j_gene: TRBJ1-1
CDR3nt: TGTGCCAGCAGCTTGGTCATCGGGAACTACAATGAGCAGTTCTTC; CDR3aa: CASSLVIGNYNEQFF; d_gene: .; abundance: .; v_gene: TRBV5-6; j_gene: TRBJ2-1
CDR3nt: TGTGCTAGTGGCCCAGGGACGGGTGGCTACACCTTC; CDR3aa: CASGPGTGGYTF; d_gene: .; abundance: .; v_gene: TRBV12-5; j_gene: TRBJ1-2
CDR3nt: TGCAGTGCTAGTTGGGACAGGGATGTTTGGATTCAAGAGACCCAGTACTTC; CDR3aa: CSASWDRDVWIQETQYF; d_gene: TRBD1; abundance: once; v_gene: TRBV20-1; j_gene: TRBJ2-5
CDR3nt: TGTGCCATCACACCATCGGGGGTCGAATATGGCTACACCTTC; CDR3aa: CAITPSGVEYGYTF; d_gene: .; abundance: .; v_gene: TRBV10-3; j_gene: TRBJ1-2
CDR3nt: TGTGCCAGCAGCTTCCGGGCCTACGAGCAGTACTTC; CDR3aa: CASSFRAYEQYF; d_gene: .; abundance: .; v_gene: TRBV13; j_gene: TRBJ2-7
CDR3nt: TGCAGTGCCATCCGGGGGCGGTATGGCTACACCTTC; CDR3aa: CSAIRGRYGYTF; d_gene: .; abundance: .; v_gene: TRBV20-1; j_gene: TRBJ1-2
CDR3nt: TGTGCCAGCAGCCAAGAGCCGGTGTTGGATGGCTACACCTTC; CDR3aa: CASSQEPVLDGYTF; d_gene: .; abundance: .; v_gene: TRBV4-2; j_gene: TRBJ1-2
CDR3nt: TGTGCCAGCAGTGAATATGGGGGGGCGCCGGCCGTTGGCTACACCTTC; CDR3aa: CASSEYGGAPAVGYTF; d_gene: .; abundance: .; v_gene: TRBV25-1; j_gene: TRBJ1-2
CDR3nt: TGTGCCAGCAGTCATAGGACAGGGCTGAATAGCAATCAGCCCCAGCATTTT; CDR3aa: CASSHRTGLNSNQPQHF; d_gene: TRBD1; abundance: .; v_gene: TRBV6-2/TRBV6-3; j_gene: TRBJ1-5
CDR3nt: TGTGCCAGCAGTTACTCAGCTAGCGGCTCCTACAATGAGCAGTTCTTC; CDR3aa: CASSYSASGSYNEQFF; d_gene: TRBD2; abundance: .; v_gene: TRBV6-2/TRBV6-3; j_gene: TRBJ2-1
CDR3nt: TGTGCCAGCAGTCGTCCCCGGGACAGGGGCCGGACCGGGGAGCTGTTTTTT; CDR3aa: CASSRPRDRGRTGELFF; d_gene: TRBD1; abundance: .; v_gene: TRBV6-1; j_gene: TRBJ2-2
CDR3nt: TGTGCCAGCAGCCTAAGACTAAGACTAGCGGGGGGCACCGGGGAGCTGTTTTTT; CDR3aa: CASSLRLRLAGGTGELFF; d_gene: TRBD2; abundance: .; v_gene: TRBV7-2; j_gene: TRBJ2-2
CDR3nt: TGTGCCAGCAGTGAGGCGCAGGGGTGGGATACGCAGTATTTT; CDR3aa: CASSEAQGWDTQYF; d_gene: .; abundance: .; v_gene: TRBV2; j_gene: TRBJ2-3
CDR3nt: TGTGCCAGCAGCTTCTTAGCCGGTGAGCAGTTCTTC; CDR3aa: CASSFLAGEQFF; d_gene: .; abundance: .; v_gene: TRBV7-2; j_gene: TRBJ2-1
CDR3nt: TGTGCCAGCGCCGATGGGACAGGGAATTCACCCCTCCACTTT; CDR3aa: CASADGTGNSPLHF; d_gene: TRBD1; abundance: .; v_gene: TRBV7-9; j_gene: TRBJ1-6
CDR3nt: TGTGCCAGCAGCCAGAAGGGGGCTGGTGGCTACACCTTC; CDR3aa: CASSQKGAGGYTF; d_gene: TRBD1; abundance: .; v_gene: TRBV3-1; j_gene: TRBJ1-2
CDR3nt: TGTGCCAGCAGCTTGGGCGGGAGGGCCGCGTACGAGCAGTACTTC; CDR3aa: CASSLGGRAAYEQYF; d_gene: TRBD2; abundance: .; v_gene: TRBV5-4; j_gene: TRBJ2-7
CDR3nt: TGTGCCAGCAGCTATTCAGCGGGAGGGCCGACCAATGAGCAGTTCTTC; CDR3aa: CASSYSAGGPTNEQFF; d_gene: TRBD2; abundance: .; v_gene: TRBV9; j_gene: TRBJ2-1
CDR3nt: TGTGCCAGCAGCCTGGGACAGGGGAATCGACTTACCGAAAAACTGTTTTTT; CDR3aa: CASSLGQGNRLTEKLFF; d_gene: TRBD1; abundance: .; v_gene: TRBV7-9; j_gene: TRBJ1-4